The clone carrying this T cell receptor (beta chain) was picked up one time. The antigen remains unidentified. This sample is drawn from a study of cytotoxic CD8 clonotypes in ibrutinib-treated CLL. Study-wide context: It was after a median about twelve months of treatment, range 6 to 36, that response samples were taken. The study, taken as a whole, reports: Public clonotypes were seen rarely and were contracted or stable on treatment. Upon ibrutinib response clonality rose, and upon progression it fell back toward baseline.

With sequencing, the targeted depth ranged from 1 in 200,000 to 1 in 1 million T cells. Method: immunoSEQ multiplex PCR; TCRdb's copy keeps in-frame clones and lacks some. The sample includes 75,000 to 90,000 clones, over 65% of them seen just once. The CDR3 consists of 17 residues. CDR1 MDHEN and CDR2 SYDVKM come from the germline V gene. Deletions cut 5 bases from V and 0 bases from J, with 18 bases between. The chain is built from TRBV28 and TRBJ2-3; possibly TRBD2 for D (5 bases). This clonotype was obtained from a human donor with chronic lymphocytic leukemia. The sequenced sample was PBMCs, obtained after 24 months of ibrutinib treatment. The CDR3 bases are TGTGCCAGCAGTCCCACCAGACTAACCTCGAGCACAGATACGCAGTATTTT. Encoded protein: CASSPTRLTSSTDTQYF.